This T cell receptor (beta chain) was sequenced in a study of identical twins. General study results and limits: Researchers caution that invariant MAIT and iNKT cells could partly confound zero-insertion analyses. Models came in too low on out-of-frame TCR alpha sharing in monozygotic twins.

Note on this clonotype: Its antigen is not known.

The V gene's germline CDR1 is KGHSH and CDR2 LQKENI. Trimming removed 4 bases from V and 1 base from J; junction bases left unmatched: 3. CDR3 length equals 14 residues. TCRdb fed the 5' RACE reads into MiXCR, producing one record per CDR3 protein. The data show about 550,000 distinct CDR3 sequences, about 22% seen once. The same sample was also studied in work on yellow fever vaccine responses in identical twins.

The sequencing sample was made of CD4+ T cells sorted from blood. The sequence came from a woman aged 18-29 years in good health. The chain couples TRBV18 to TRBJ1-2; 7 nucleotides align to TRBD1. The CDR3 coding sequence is TGTGCCAGCTCACAGGACAGGCATAACTATGGCTACACCTTC. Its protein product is CASSQDRHNYGYTF.